The 20 T cell receptor beta chains in this list originate from one sample, sequenced in a study of OX40 agonist ivuxolimab in advanced cancers. Measured with immunoSEQ multiplex PCR; TCRdb has only the in-frame clones, and not every one. The data contain approximately 15,000 clones, over 75% of them singletons. The sequenced sample was CD4+ or CD8+ T cells sorted from blood, obtained in a trial of the OX40 agonist ivuxolimab. The receptors here all came from an adult with an advanced solid tumor such as melanoma, head and neck, liver or kidney cancer.

The V call is TRBV10-3, the J call TRBJ2-5; 9 positions agree with TRBD1. The CDR3 runs to 16 residues. The J segment lost 1 base and the V segment lost 2 bases, leaving 5 bases of the junction unmatched. The germline gives CDR1 ENHRY, CDR2 SYGVKD. The CDR3, as DNA: TGTGCCATCAGTGAGGGGACAGGGACTATCCAAGAGACCCAGTACTTC. It encodes CAISEGTGTIQETQYF.

The chain has TRBV5-1 and TRBJ1-1; TRBD1 matches at 7 bases. Germline V CDR1 and CDR2: SGHRS, YFSETQ. After removal of 4 bases from V and 4 bases from J, the junction contained 16 bases not matched to a gene. This CDR3 is built from 17 residues. CDR3 DNA: TGCGCCAGCAGCGACCATGACAGGGTCGGTGCGTTCACTGAAGCTTTCTTT. The encoded protein is CASSDHDRVGAFTEAFF.

The CDR3 region has the DNA TGCGCCAGCAGTGATTTTCCGGACGAAGCTTTCTTT. It translates to CASSDFPDEAFF. The chain uses TRBV10-1 and TRBJ1-1; D gene unclear. Germline loops: CDR1 WNHNN, CDR2 SYGVQD (reference sequence). CDR3 length: 12 amino acids. V was trimmed by 3 bases and J by 8 bases, leaving 10 bases between them.

This clone is large. This sample also contains other DNA sequences that code for the same CDR3. This chain connects TRBV9 to TRBJ2-7; TRBD2 agrees at 7 bases. Unmatched junction bases numbered 9, after V lost 0 bases and J lost 6 bases. CDR1 and CDR2 from the germline V gene are SGDLS and YYNGEE. The CDR3 has 15 residues. The CDR3 DNA sequence: TGTGCCAGCAGCGTAGGAGGGGAGCGGGGTGGCGAGCAGTACTTC. It yields the protein CASSVGGERGGEQYF.

This rearrangement joins TRBV7-1 to TRBJ1-2; 7 bases align to TRBD1. TRBV7-1 carries the ORF label, with uncertain function. This CDR3 contains 14 residues. J was trimmed by 4 bases and V by 4 bases; bases with no gene match: 6. The DNA of the CDR3 is TGTGCCAGCAGCTTAGGGACAGAAGTCTATGGCTACACCTTC. As protein: CASSLGTEVYGYTF.

J is TRBJ2-1 and V is TRBV5-4, with 14 bases fitting TRBD2. This CDR3 region has 15 residues. V dropped 4 bases and J dropped 8; count of bases not matched to a gene: 5. Looked up from germline, CDR1 is SGHNT and CDR2 is YYREEE (reference sequence). This chain's CDR3 is CASSLGTSGSDEQFF. CDR3 in DNA: TGTGCCAGCAGCCTCGGGACTAGCGGGAGTGATGAGCAGTTCTTC. Together with reference TRBV5-4 and TRBJ2-1, the CDR3 gives the full variable domain: ETGVTQSPTHLIKTRGQQVTLRCSSQSGHNTVSWYQQALGQGPQFIFQYYREEENGRGNFPPRFSGLQFPNYSSELNVNALELDDSALYLCASSLGTSGSDEQFFGPGTRLTVL.

The chain uses TRBV27 and TRBJ2-7; D not certain. This CDR3 is built from 13 residues. From germline, CDR1 is MNHEY and CDR2 SMNVEV (reference sequence). Deletions cut 3 bases from V and 3 bases from J, with 9 bases between. CDR3 residues: CASSFDGDYEQYF. For the CDR3, the DNA is TGTGCCAGCAGTTTTGATGGGGACTACGAGCAGTACTTC.

The CDR3 DNA sequence: TGTGCCAGCCCCCTCACGCCGGATGGCTACACCTTC. Protein product: CASPLTPDGYTF. This chain joins TRBV18 and TRBJ1-2; no firm D call. CDR3 length equals 12 residues. The V gene lost 8 bases and the J gene lost 6 bases, with 13 bases spanning the gap. In germline, CDR1 is KGHSH, CDR2 LQKENI. Full variable domain (rest looked up from reference TRBV18 and TRBJ1-2): NAGVMQNPRHLVRRRGQEARLRCSPMKGHSHVYWYRQLPEEGLKFMVYLQKENIIDESGMPKERFSAEFPKEGPSILRIQQVVRGDSAAYFCASPLTPDGYTFGSGTRLTVV.

The V gene is TRBV2, the J gene TRBJ2-2, with D perhaps TRBD1 (6 bases). Germline CDR1 is SNHLY and CDR2 is FYNNEI. The CDR3 length is 12 residues. Trimming removed 6 bases from V and 7 bases from J, with 9 bases in between. This CDR3 is CASRMDSGELFF. The CDR3 DNA follows: TGTGCCAGCAGGATGGACAGCGGGGAGCTGTTTTTT.

This clone was detected once. The chain carries TRBV27 and TRBJ2-7; 7 bases are a match to TRBD1. Germline trimming cut 5 bases from V and 0 bases from J; bases unmatched to any gene: 13. Germline lookup yields CDR1 MNHEY and CDR2 SMNVEV (reference sequence). The CDR3 runs to 17 residues. The CDR3, as DNA: TGTGCCAGCAGTCCAACTTTCAGGGGGATAAGCTCCTACGAGCAGTACTTC. Protein product: CASSPTFRGISSYEQYF.

This clone was recorded a few times. This chain uses TRBV30 with TRBJ1-5; TRBD1 is a possible D gene (5 bases). Germline lookup yields CDR1 GTSNPN and CDR2 SVGIG (reference sequence). The CDR3 contains 13 residues. V was shortened by 3 bases and J by 7 bases, with 13 bases between the two germline ends. The CDR3, as DNA: TGTGCCTGGAGCGAGGGACCTAGCCAGCCCCAGCATTTT. Encoded protein: CAWSEGPSQPQHF.

V is TRBV9 and J is TRBJ1-1; D is perhaps TRBD1 (6 bases). Looked up from germline, CDR1 is SGDLS and CDR2 is YYNGEE. V lost 3 bases to trimming and J lost 0 bases, with 18 bases between them. CDR3 size: 17 residues. This CDR3 is CASSAERAGAMNTEAFF. The DNA for the CDR3 is TGTGCCAGCAGCGCCGAACGGGCGGGGGCGATGAACACTGAAGCTTTCTTT.

This clone is a singleton in its sample. The gene calls are TRBV6-9 and TRBJ2-1, with 9 bases fitting TRBD2. Trimming cost V 3 bases and J 4 bases; bases outside gene matches: 4. This CDR3 has 15 residues. CDR1 is MNHGY, CDR2 SVAAGI, per germline. DNA for the CDR3: TGTGCCAGCAGTTACCCGACTAGCGGTTACAATGAGCAGTTCTTC. This sequence encodes CASSYPTSGYNEQFF.

The V and J genes are TRBV6-1 and TRBJ1-5; D is possibly TRBD1 (5 bases). CDR3 length equals 12 residues. The ends were cut back, 10 bases at V and 6 bases at J, with 13 bases in the middle. The germline V gene has CDR1 MNHNS and CDR2 SASEGT. CDR3 nucleotides: TGTGCCATTGAAGGGGAAGTTCAGCCCCAGCATTTT. Protein sequence: CAIEGEVQPQHF.

The chain carries TRBV19 and TRBJ2-1; 9 nucleotides agree with TRBD2. This CDR3 contains 18 residues. Germline CDR1 is LNHDA and CDR2 is SQIVND (reference sequence). V shed 0 bases, J shed 0 bases, and the junction held 6 bases outside the gene matches. The chain's CDR3 is CASSIDLASGISYNEQFF. CDR3 nucleotide sequence: TGTGCCAGTAGTATAGATCTGGCTAGCGGGATCTCCTACAATGAGCAGTTCTTC.

This clone was picked up one time. The gene calls are TRBV5-5 and TRBJ2-1; the match to TRBD2 covers 9 bases. Per the germline V gene, CDR1 is SGHKS and CDR2 is YYEKEE (reference sequence). V trimming: 7 bases; J trimming: 9 bases; junction bases outside the gene matches: 11. The CDR3 runs to 14 residues. This CDR3 reads CASLAGGSGGEQFF. DNA for the CDR3: TGTGCCAGCCTGGCGGGAGGGAGTGGTGGTGAGCAGTTCTTC.

The chain couples TRBV5-1 to TRBJ2-1; TRBD1 agrees at 8 bases. Trimming took 4 bases from V and 4 from J; bases not matched to a gene: 7. The CDR3 is 15 residues long. Germline loops: CDR1 SGHRS, CDR2 YFSETQ. CDR3 loop: CASSVGRQGYNEQFF. Here the CDR3 DNA reads TGCGCCAGCAGCGTCGGGAGACAGGGGTACAATGAGCAGTTCTTC.

The chain is built from TRBV11-2 and TRBJ2-5; 11 nucleotides match TRBD2. The trim removed 6 bases at V and 4 bases at J, leaving 1 base unmatched. This CDR3 spans 13 amino acids. Germline CDR1 SGHAT, CDR2 FQNNGV. Written as DNA, the CDR3 is TGTGCCAGCAGAGGACTAGCGGGAGAGACCCAGTACTTC. Protein sequence: CASRGLAGETQYF.

The chain carries TRBV13 and TRBJ2-2, with TRBD2 as a possible D gene (6 bases). Germline CDR1 PRHDT, CDR2 FYEKMQ (reference sequence). The CDR3 is 16 residues long. V dropped 5 bases and J dropped 7 bases, with 20 bases sitting between them. The CDR3 DNA reads as TGTGCCAGCAGCCCCTGGGACTTTCGAGGGAGCGGGGAGCTGTTTTTT. It translates to CASSPWDFRGSGELFF.

V is TRBV2 and J is TRBJ2-7; D call uncertain. The CDR3 contains 14 residues. Trimming shortened V by 5 bases and J by 3 bases, and 14 bases separated the two germline ends. Germline loops: CDR1 SNHLY, CDR2 FYNNEI. The CDR3 DNA sequence: TGTGCCAGCAGTCTTGGGCCGATTAACTACGAGCAGTACTTC. Its protein product is CASSLGPINYEQYF.